This T cell receptor beta chain was recovered during a study of T cells after yellow fever vaccination. Study-level findings and limits: Compared with primary, the secondary response was weaker and peaked at day 5, not 15.

TCRdb itself ran the 5' RACE reads through MiXCR, one entry per CDR3 protein. The sample lists 200,000 to 250,000 distinct CDR3 sequences; 6.9% were seen once. After removal of 4 bases from V and 1 base from J, the junction contained 8 bases not matched to a gene. This CDR3 has 17 residues. Germline V gene data show CDR1 as SGHVS and CDR2 as FQNEAQ. To note about this clonotype: No antigen is known for it.

Sample: CD4+ T cells sorted from PBMCs, taken 15 days after the yellow fever booster vaccination. This chain links TRBV7-8 with TRBJ2-2, with TRBD1 matching over 8 bases. This receptor was identified in a young man who received the YFV17D yellow fever vaccine. The CDR3 DNA is TGTGCCAGCAGCTACTCCCGGGACAGGCTGAACACCGGGGAGCTGTTTTTT. This codes for CASSYSRDRLNTGELFF.